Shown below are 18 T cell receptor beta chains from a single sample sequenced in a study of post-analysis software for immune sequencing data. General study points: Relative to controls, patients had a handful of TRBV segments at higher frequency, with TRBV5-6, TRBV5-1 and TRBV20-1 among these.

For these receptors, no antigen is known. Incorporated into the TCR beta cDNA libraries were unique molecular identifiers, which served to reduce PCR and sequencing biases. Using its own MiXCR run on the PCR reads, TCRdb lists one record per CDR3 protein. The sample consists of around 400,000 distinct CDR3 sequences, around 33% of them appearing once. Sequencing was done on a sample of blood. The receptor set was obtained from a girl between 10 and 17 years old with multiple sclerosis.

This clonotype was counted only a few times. The CDR3 here is CASSPSFSRTDTQYF. The CDR3 bases are TGTGCCAGCTCCCCCTCCTTTTCGCGGACAGATACGCAGTATTTT. The chain has TRBV7-9 and TRBJ2-3; D not resolved. CDR1 and CDR2 from the germline V gene are SEHNR and FQNEAQ (reference sequence). Trimming cost V 8 bases and J 3 bases, with 18 bases left between them. The CDR3 loop spans 15 amino acids. The full variable domain, completed using reference TRBV7-9 and TRBJ2-3, is DTGVSQNPRHKITKRGQNVTFRCDPISEHNRLYWYRQTLGQGPEFLTYFQNEAQLEKSRLLSDRFSAERPKGSFSTLEIQRTEQGDSAMYLCASSPSFSRTDTQYFGPGTRLTVL.

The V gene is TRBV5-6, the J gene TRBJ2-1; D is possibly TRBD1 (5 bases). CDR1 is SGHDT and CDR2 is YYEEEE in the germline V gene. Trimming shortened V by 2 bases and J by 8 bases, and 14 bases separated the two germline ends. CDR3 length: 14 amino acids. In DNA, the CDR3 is TGTGCCAGCAGCTTAGGTCAGGGTGGGTATGAGCAGTTCTTC. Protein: CASSLGQGGYEQFF.

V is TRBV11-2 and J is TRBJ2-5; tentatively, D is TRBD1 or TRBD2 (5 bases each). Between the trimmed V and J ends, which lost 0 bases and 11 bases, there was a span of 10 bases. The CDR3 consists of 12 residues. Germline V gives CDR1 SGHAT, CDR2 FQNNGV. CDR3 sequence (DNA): TGTGCCAGCAGCTTAGATCAAGGGGAGCAGTACTTC. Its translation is CASSLDQGEQYF.

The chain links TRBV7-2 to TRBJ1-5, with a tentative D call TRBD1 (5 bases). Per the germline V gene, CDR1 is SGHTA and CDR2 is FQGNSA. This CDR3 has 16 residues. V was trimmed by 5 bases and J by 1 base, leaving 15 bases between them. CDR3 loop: CASSPPRGGSNQPQHF. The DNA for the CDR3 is TGTGCCAGCAGCCCCCCGAGGGGAGGGAGCAATCAGCCCCAGCATTTT. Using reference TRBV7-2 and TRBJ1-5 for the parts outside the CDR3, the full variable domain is GAGVSQSPSNKVTEKGKDVELRCDPISGHTALYWYRQSLGQGLEFLIYFQGNSAPDKSGLPSDRFSAERTGGSVSTLTIQRTQQEDSAVYLCASSPPRGGSNQPQHFGDGTRLSIL.

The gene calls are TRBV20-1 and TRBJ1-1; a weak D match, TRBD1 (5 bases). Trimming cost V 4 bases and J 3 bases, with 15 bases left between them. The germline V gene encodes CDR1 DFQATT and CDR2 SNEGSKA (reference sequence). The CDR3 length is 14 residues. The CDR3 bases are TGCAGTGCTACCCCCCTGGACACCTACACTGAAGCTTTCTTT. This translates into CSATPLDTYTEAFF.

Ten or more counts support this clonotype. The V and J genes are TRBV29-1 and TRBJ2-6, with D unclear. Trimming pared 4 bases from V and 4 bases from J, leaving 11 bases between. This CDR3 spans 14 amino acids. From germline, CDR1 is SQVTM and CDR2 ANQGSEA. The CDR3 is CSVAPQEGANVLTF. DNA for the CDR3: TGCAGCGTTGCCCCCCAGGAAGGGGCCAACGTCCTGACTTTC.

The CDR3: CASSYLGGQAFF. In DNA form, the CDR3 reads TGTGCCAGCAGCTACCTAGGCGGGCAAGCTTTCTTT. The gene calls are TRBV7-9 and TRBJ1-1, with D uncertain. There are 12 residues in the CDR3. The V end lost 4 bases, the J end lost 9 bases, and 12 bases lay between the germline ends. Germline V gives CDR1 SEHNR, CDR2 FQNEAQ (reference sequence). Variable domain in full (rest from reference TRBV7-9 and TRBJ1-1): DTGVSQNPRHKITKRGQNVTFRCDPISEHNRLYWYRQTLGQGPEFLTYFQNEAQLEKSRLLSDRFSAERPKGSFSTLEIQRTEQGDSAMYLCASSYLGGQAFFGQGTRLTVV.

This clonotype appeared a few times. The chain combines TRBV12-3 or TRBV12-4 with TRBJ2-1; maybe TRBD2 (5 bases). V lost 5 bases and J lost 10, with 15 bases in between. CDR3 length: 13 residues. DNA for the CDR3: TGTGCCAGCAGTGCGACTGAAACGGGGGAGCAGTTCTTC. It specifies CASSATETGEQFF.

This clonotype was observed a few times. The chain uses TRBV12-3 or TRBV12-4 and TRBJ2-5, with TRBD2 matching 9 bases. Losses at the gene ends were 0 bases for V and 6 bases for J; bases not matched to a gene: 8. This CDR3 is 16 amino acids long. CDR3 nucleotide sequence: TGTGCCAGCAGTTTAGCCTCAGGGCTAGCGGGGAAGACCCAGTACTTC. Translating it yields CASSLASGLAGKTQYF.

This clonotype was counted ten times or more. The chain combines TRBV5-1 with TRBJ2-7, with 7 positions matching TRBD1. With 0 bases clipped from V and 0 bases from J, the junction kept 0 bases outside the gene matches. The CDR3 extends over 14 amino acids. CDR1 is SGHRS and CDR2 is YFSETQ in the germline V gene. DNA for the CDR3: TGCGCCAGCAGCTTGGGGGACAGCTCCTACGAGCAGTACTTC. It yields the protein CASSLGDSSYEQYF.

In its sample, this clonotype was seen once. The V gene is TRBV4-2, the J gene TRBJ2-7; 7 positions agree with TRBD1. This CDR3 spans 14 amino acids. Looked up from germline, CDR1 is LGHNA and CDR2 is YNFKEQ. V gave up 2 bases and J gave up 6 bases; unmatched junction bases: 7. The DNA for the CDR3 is TGTGCCAGCAGCCAACCCGGACAGGTTAGCGAGCAGTACTTC. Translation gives CASSQPGQVSEQYF.

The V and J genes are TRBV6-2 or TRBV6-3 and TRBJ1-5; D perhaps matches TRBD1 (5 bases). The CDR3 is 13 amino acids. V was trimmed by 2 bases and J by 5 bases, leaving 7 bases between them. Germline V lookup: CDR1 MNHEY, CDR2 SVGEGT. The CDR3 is CASSYLGHQPQHF. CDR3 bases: TGTGCCAGCAGTTACCTGGGGCATCAGCCCCAGCATTTT.

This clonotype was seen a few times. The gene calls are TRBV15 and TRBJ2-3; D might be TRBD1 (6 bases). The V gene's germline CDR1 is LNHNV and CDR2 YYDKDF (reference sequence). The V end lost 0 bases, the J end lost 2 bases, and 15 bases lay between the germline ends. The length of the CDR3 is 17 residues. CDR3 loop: CATSREWTATSTDTQYF. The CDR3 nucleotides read TGTGCCACCAGCAGAGAGTGGACAGCCACCTCCACAGATACGCAGTATTTT.

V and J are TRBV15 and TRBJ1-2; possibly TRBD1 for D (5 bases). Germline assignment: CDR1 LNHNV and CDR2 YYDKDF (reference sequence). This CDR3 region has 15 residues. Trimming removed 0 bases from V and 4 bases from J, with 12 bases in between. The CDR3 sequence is CATSRESGGIYGYTF. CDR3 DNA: TGTGCCACCAGCAGAGAATCGGGGGGGATCTATGGCTACACCTTC.

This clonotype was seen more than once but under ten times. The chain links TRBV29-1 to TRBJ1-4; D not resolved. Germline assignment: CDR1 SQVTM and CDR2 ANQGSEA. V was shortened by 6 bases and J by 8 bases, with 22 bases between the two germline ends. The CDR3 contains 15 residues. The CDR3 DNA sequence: TGCAGCGTGGGTAGAGACGGAGAGGGTGGCGAAAAACTGTTTTTT. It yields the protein CSVGRDGEGGEKLFF. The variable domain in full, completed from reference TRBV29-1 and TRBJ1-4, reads SAVISQKPSRDICQRGTSLTIQCQVDSQVTMMFWYRQQPGQSLTLIATANQGSEATYESGFVIDKFPISRPNLTFSTLTVSNMSPEDSSIYLCSVGRDGEGGEKLFFGSGTQLSVL.

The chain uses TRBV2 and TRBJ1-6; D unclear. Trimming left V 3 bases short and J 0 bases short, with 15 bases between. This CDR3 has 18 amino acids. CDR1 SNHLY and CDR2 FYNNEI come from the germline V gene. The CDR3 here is CASSDLLRGSSYNSPLHF. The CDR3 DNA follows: TGTGCCAGCAGTGATCTTCTGCGTGGGAGCTCCTATAATTCACCCCTCCACTTT.

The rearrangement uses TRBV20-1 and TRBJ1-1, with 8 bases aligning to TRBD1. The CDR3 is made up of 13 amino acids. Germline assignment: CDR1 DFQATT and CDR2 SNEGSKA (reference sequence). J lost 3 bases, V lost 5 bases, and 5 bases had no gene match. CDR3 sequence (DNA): TGCAGTGCTCGCAGGGGGCAGGACACTGAAGCTTTCTTT. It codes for CSARRGQDTEAFF.

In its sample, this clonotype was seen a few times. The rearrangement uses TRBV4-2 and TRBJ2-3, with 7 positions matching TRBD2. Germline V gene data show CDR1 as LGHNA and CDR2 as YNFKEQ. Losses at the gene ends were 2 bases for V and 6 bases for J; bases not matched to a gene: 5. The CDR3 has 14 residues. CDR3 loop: CASSQRRGRDTQYF. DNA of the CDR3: TGTGCCAGCAGCCAACGGCGGGGGAGGGATACGCAGTATTTT.